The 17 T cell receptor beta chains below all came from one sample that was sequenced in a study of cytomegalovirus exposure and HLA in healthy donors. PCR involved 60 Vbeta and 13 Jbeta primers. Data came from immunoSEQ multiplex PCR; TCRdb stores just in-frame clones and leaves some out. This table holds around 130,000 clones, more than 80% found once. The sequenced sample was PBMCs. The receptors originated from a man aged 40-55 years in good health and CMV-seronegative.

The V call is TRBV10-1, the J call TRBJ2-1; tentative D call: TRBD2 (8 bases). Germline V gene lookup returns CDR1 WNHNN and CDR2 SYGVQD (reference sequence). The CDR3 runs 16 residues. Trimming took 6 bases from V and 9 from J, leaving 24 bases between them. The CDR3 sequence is CASSEGGRETSVEQFF. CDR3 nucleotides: TGCGCCAGCAGCGAAGGGGGCCGTGAGACTAGCGTTGAGCAGTTCTTC.

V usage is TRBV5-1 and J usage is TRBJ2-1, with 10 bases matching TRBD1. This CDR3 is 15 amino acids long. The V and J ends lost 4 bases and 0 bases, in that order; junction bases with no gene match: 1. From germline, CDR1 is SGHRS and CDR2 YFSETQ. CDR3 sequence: CASSRDRGSYNEQFF. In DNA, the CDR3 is TGCGCCAGCAGCCGGGACAGGGGCTCCTACAATGAGCAGTTCTTC. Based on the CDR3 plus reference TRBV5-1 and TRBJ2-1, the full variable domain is KAGVTQTPRYLIKTRGQQVTLSCSPISGHRSVSWYQQTPGQGLQFLFEYFSETQRNKGNFPGRFSGRQFSNSRSEMNVSTLELGDSALYLCASSRDRGSYNEQFFGPGTRLTVL.

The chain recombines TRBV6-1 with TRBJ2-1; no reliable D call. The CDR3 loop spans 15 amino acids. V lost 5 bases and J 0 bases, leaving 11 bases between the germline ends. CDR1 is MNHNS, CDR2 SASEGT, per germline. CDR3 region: CASSTSPDSYNEQFF. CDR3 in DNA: TGTGCCAGCAGTACCTCACCAGACTCCTACAATGAGCAGTTCTTC.

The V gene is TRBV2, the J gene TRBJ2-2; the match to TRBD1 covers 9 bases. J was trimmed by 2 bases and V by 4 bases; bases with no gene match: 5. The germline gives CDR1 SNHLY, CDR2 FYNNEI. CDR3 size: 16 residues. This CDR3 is CASSAQGASNTGELFF. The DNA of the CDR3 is TGTGCCAGCAGTGCACAGGGGGCGTCAAACACCGGGGAGCTGTTTTTT.

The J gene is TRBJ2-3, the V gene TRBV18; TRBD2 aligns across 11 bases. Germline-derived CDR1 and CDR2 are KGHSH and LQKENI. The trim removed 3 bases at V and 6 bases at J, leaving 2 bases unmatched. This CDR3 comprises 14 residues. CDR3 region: CASSPASGGDTQYF. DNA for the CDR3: TGTGCCAGCTCACCGGCTAGCGGGGGGGATACGCAGTATTTT.

The CDR3 is CASSELGADGNTIYF. The CDR3, as DNA: TGTGCCAGCAGTGAATTGGGGGCGGATGGAAACACCATATATTTT. The chain uses TRBV2 and TRBJ1-3; maybe TRBD1 (6 bases). Germline CDR1 is SNHLY and CDR2 is FYNNEI. V shed 2 bases and J shed 3 bases, with 11 bases lying between them. This CDR3 spans 15 amino acids.

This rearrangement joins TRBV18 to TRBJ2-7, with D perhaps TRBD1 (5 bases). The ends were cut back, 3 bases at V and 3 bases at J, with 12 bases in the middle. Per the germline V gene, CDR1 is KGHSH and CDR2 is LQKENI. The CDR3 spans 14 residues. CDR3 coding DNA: TGTGCCAGCTCACCGCAGGGAAGAAACTACGAGCAGTACTTC. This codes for CASSPQGRNYEQYF.

CDR3 DNA: TGTGCCTGGGTCGGTGGAGTCCCCTACAATGAGCAGTTCTTC. Encoded protein: CAWVGGVPYNEQFF. The chain couples TRBV30 to TRBJ2-1; no reliable D call. V was pared by 5 bases and J by 2 bases, with 13 bases between. The CDR3 is 14 amino acids. Germline V gene lookup returns CDR1 GTSNPN and CDR2 SVGIG (reference sequence).

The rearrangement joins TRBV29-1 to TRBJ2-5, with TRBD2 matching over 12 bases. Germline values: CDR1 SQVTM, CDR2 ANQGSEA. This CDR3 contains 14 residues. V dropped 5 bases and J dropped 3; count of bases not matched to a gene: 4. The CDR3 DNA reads TGCAGCGTTTATAGACTAGCGGGAGAAGAGACCCAGTACTTC. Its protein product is CSVYRLAGEETQYF.

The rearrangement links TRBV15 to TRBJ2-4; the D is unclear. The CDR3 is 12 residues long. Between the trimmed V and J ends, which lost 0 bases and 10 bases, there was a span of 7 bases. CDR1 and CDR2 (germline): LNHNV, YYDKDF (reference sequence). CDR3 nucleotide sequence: TGTGCCACCAGCAGAGACTGGAGAATTCAGTACTTC. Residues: CATSRDWRIQYF.

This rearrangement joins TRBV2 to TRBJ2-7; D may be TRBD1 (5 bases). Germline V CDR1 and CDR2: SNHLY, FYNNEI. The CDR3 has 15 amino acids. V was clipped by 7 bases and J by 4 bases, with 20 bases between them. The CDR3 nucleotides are TGTGCCAGCACTGCTCTCGTGGACATCCCTTACGAGCAGTACTTC. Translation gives CASTALVDIPYEQYF.

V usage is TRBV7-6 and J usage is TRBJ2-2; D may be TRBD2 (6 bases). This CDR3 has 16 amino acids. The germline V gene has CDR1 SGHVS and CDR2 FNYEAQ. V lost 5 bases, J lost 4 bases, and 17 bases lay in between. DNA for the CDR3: TGTGCCAGCAGCAACGCCGCGGGGTCGGGCACCGGGGAGCTGTTTTTT. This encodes CASSNAAGSGTGELFF.

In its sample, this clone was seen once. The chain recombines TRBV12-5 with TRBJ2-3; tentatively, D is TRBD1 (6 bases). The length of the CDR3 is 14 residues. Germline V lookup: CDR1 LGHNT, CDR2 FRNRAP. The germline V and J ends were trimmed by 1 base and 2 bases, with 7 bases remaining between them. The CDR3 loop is CASGLGDNTDTQYF. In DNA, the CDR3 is TGTGCTAGTGGTTTGGGGGACAACACAGATACGCAGTATTTT.

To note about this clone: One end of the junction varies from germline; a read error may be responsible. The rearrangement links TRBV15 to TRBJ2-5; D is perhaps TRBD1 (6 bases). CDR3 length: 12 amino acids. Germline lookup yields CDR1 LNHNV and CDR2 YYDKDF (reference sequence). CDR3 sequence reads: CATSRDMGARHF. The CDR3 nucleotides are TGTGCCACCAGCAGAGATATGGGGGCCCGGCACTTC. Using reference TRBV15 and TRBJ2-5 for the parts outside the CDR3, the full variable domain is DAMVIQNPRYQVTQFGKPVTLSCSQTLNHNVMYWYQQKSSQAPKLLFHYYDKDFNNEADTPDNFQSRRPNTSFCFLDIRSPGLGDTAMYLCATSRDMGARHFGPGTRLLVL.

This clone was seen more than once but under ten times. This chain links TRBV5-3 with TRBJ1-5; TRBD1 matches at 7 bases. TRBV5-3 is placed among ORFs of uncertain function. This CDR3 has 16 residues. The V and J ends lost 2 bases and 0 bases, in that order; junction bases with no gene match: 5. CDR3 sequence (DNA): TGTGCCAGAAGCTTCTCAGGGGGGATTAGCAATCAGCCCCAGCATTTT. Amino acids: CARSFSGGISNQPQHF.

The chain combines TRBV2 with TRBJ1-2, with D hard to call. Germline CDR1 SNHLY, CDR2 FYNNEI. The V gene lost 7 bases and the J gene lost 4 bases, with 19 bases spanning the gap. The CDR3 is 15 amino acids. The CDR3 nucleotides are TGTGCCAGCACAGACGGAGGGAGAACCGGCTATGGCTACACCTTC. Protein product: CASTDGGRTGYGYTF.

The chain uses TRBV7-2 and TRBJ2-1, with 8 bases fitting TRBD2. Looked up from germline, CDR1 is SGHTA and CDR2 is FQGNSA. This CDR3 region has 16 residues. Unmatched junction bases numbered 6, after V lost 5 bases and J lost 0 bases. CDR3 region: CASSPGGASSYNEQFF. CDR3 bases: TGTGCCAGCAGCCCCGGGGGGGCGAGCTCCTACAATGAGCAGTTCTTC.